A selection of T cell receptor beta chains follows, all from one sample in a study of blood T cell repertoires in COVID-19. The data were produced by immunoSEQ multiplex PCR, yet TCRdb's version contains in-frame clones alone and is incomplete. The data hold around 320,000 clones, with roughly 85% observed a single time. Sequencing was done on a sample of peripheral blood. Receptors originate from a human donor in a cohort sampled during active COVID-19. Each CDR3 is given with its conserved first and last residue. The D gene is left open where the match is weak. For some rows the clone size is stated as once, few or many, or as a class when expanded; others skip it.

size,J,V,D,DNA,CDR3
NA,TRBJ2-3,TRBV5-1,NA,TGCGCCAGCAGCCTGGGGTCGGAGACAGATACGCAGTATTTT,CASSLGSETDTQYF
NA,TRBJ2-3,TRBV12-3/TRBV12-4,NA,TGTGCCAGCAGGCCGACAGGTCTAGATACGCAGTATTTT,CASRPTGLDTQYF
NA,TRBJ1-2,TRBV5-6,TRBD1,TGTGCCAGCAGCTTGAGGCAGGGGGATGGCTACACCTTC,CASSLRQGDGYTF
NA,TRBJ1-1,TRBV2,NA,TGTGCCAGCAGTGATTTGAGGGACACTGAAGCTTTCTTT,CASSDLRDTEAFF
NA,TRBJ1-2,TRBV29-1,TRBD1,TGCAGCGTTGAAAGGGACAGGGATTATGGCTACACCTTC,CSVERDRDYGYTF
NA,TRBJ2-7,TRBV7-9,TRBD1,TGTGCCAGCAGCCGAGGGACAGGGACTCCGCTTCGGGAGTACTTC,CASSRGTGTPLREYF
NA,TRBJ2-5,TRBV5-4,TRBD2,TGTGCCAGCAGCTCGAGACCCGGGACTAGCGGGGTGGGCGAGACCCAGTACTTC,CASSSRPGTSGVGETQYF
NA,TRBJ2-2,TRBV3-1/TRBV3-2,NA,TGTGCCAGCAGCCTCCGGACGGGGACCGGGGAGCTGTTTTTT,CASSLRTGTGELFF
once,TRBJ1-1,TRBV27,NA,TGTGCCAGCGGGCGAGGGATAACTGAAGCTTTCTTT,CASGRGITEAFF
NA,TRBJ2-3,TRBV9,NA,TGTGCCAGCAGAGGGGTGGAGGGTAGCACAGATACGCAGTATTTT,CASRGVEGSTDTQYF
NA,TRBJ1-2,TRBV29-1,NA,TGCAGCGTTGAAGATATCGCGACAGCAGGGAGGGTACAGGGCTACACCTTC,CSVEDIATAGRVQGYTF
NA,TRBJ2-2,TRBV27,TRBD2,TGTGCCAGCAGCGGACTAGCGGGGGGGAGCGGGGAGCTGTTTTTT,CASSGLAGGSGELFF
NA,TRBJ2-1,TRBV10-3,TRBD2,TGTGCCTCCGGCCTAGCGGGGGACATGAATGAGCAGTTCTTC,CASGLAGDMNEQFF
NA,TRBJ2-1,TRBV11-2,NA,TGTGCCAGCAGCCCGAGGGGACTTAACCAAAATGAGCAGTTCTTC,CASSPRGLNQNEQFF
NA,TRBJ1-6,TRBV6-2/TRBV6-3,NA,TGTGCCAGCAGCCGAGGGACACATTCACCCCTCCACTTT,CASSRGTHSPLHF
few,TRBJ2-1,TRBV5-4,NA,TGTGCCACCCAACAGGGTTTAGGGACCTCCGGCGATGAGCAGTTCTTC,CATQQGLGTSGDEQFF
NA,TRBJ2-7,TRBV29-1,NA,TGCAGCGTTGAAGGCGTAGACGGGACACCCTCCTACGAGCAGTACTTC,CSVEGVDGTPSYEQYF
NA,TRBJ1-1,TRBV7-2,NA,TGTGCCAGCAGCTTCCGACCGGTAAGGGGGAACACTGAAGCTTTCTTT,CASSFRPVRGNTEAFF
NA,TRBJ2-2,TRBV10-3,NA,TGTGCCATCAGTGCTGAGGAAGCCGGGGAGCTGTTTTTT,CAISAEEAGELFF
NA,TRBJ2-7,TRBV5-1,NA,TGCGCCAGCAGCTTCTCAGTCGCTGGGCTTTCCTACGAGCAGTACTTC,CASSFSVAGLSYEQYF
NA,TRBJ1-1,TRBV4-1,NA,TGCGCCAGCAGCCTCCAAATGAACACTGAAGCTTTCTTT,CASSLQMNTEAFF
NA,TRBJ2-7,TRBV30,NA,TGTGCCTGGAAAAATGAGTACCGAACCTACGAGCAGTACTTC,CAWKNEYRTYEQYF
NA,TRBJ2-2,TRBV5-8,NA,TGTGCCAGCAGCTTGTTCGGAGACAGTTTCGGGGAGCTGTTTTTT,CASSLFGDSFGELFF
many,TRBJ2-1,TRBV29-1,NA,TGCAGCCTGGCCCTAGGTCTAACCAATGAGCAGTTCTTC,CSLALGLTNEQFF
NA,TRBJ2-3,TRBV2,TRBD2,TGTGCCAGCGGCGGACTAGCGACATCCGGGGATACGCAGTATTTT,CASGGLATSGDTQYF
once,TRBJ1-5,TRBV7-9,TRBD1,TGTGCCAGCAGCTCCCAGGGGGCCCAGCCCCAGCATTTT,CASSSQGAQPQHF
NA,TRBJ2-5,TRBV24-1,NA,TGTGCCACCAGTGATCCGGACAGAAAACAAGAGACCCAGTACTTC,CATSDPDRKQETQYF